Listed below are T cell receptor beta chains from one sample, sequenced in a study of regulatory T cells in long-lasting Graves disease. TCRdb redid the calling of the multiplex PCR reads with MiXCR, one entry per CDR3 protein. The sample lists about 540,000 distinct CDR3 sequences; roughly 13% were seen once. These same records also appear under a second study, on T cells in Graves' hyperthyroidism and ophthalmopathy.

The sequenced sample was peripheral blood mononuclear cells (PBMCs), obtained at new diagnosis, from a patient treated with antithyroid drugs. The receptor set was obtained from a man aged 30-40 years with Graves disease. CDR3s include the opening cysteine and the closing phenylalanine or tryptophan. D genes are given only for firm matches. Size is stated for part of the rows, as once, few or many counts, or as a class when the clone is expanded.

v_gene	j_gene	d_gene	abundance	CDR3nt	CDR3aa
TRBV11-3	TRBJ2-1	TRBD2	many	TGTGCCAGCAGCTTGCTGGCAGGACTAGCGGGAGAGCAGTTCTTC	CASSLLAGLAGEQFF
TRBV20-1	TRBJ2-7	NA	many	TGCAGTGCTAGTTCCCCGGACCGCTCCTACGAGCAGTACTTC	CSASSPDRSYEQYF
TRBV29-1	TRBJ2-7	NA	NA	TGCAGCGTGACAGCTGACTACGAGCAGTACTTC	CSVTADYEQYF
TRBV9	TRBJ2-6	NA	many	TGTGCCAGCAGCGTAGCAGGCTCTGGGGCCAACGTCCTGACTTTC	CASSVAGSGANVLTF
TRBV20-1	TRBJ2-3	TRBD2	many	TGCAGTGCTAGAGCCCTTCGGGAGGCAGATACGCAGTATTTT	CSARALREADTQYF
TRBV18	TRBJ1-2	TRBD1	many	TGTGCCAGCTCACCAGGGACAGTTACCATGGGCTACACCTTC	CASSPGTVTMGYTF
TRBV2	TRBJ1-2	NA	many	TGTGCCAGCATGAGGGGGGCTGAAGGCTACACCTTC	CASMRGAEGYTF
TRBV27	TRBJ2-2	TRBD2	NA	TGTGCCAGCAGTTTGGTTCGCGGGAGGACCTTCACCGGGGAGCTGTTTTTT	CASSLVRGRTFTGELFF
TRBV19	TRBJ2-5	NA	NA	TGTGCCAGTCGCCAGGGGCGTCAAGAGACCCGGTACTTC	CASRQGRQETRYF
TRBV3-1	TRBJ2-7	NA	many	TGTGCCAGCAGCATGGGGTACGAGCAGTACTTC	CASSMGYEQYF
TRBV5-1	TRBJ2-3	TRBD2	many	TGCGCCAGCAGCTCTGCGGGAGCTGGAGATACGCAGTATTTT	CASSSAGAGDTQYF
TRBV19	TRBJ2-1	TRBD2	few	TGTGCCAGTAGTAGAAGACTAGCGGGCAGCTCCTACAATGAGCAGTTCTTC	CASSRRLAGSSYNEQFF
TRBV6-2/TRBV6-3	TRBJ2-2	TRBD2	few	TGTGCCAGCAGTTACGAAAGCGGGAGGGCCCGGACCGGGGAGCTGTTTTTT	CASSYESGRARTGELFF
TRBV6-5	TRBJ2-1	NA	many	TGTGCCAGCAGTTCGACTAGAGGGAATGAGCAGTTCTTC	CASSSTRGNEQFF
TRBV20-1	TRBJ2-7	NA	many	TGCAGTGCTAGTAAAGGAGGAGGGGGGCTGGGCGAGCAGTACTTC	CSASKGGGGLGEQYF
TRBV20-1	TRBJ2-3	NA	few	TGCTCCGACAGGCATTTTACAGATACGCAGTATTTT	CSDRHFTDTQYF
TRBV20-1	TRBJ2-5	TRBD2	many	TGCAGTGCTTACGGACTAGCGGGAGGCGAGACCCAGTACTTC	CSAYGLAGGETQYF
TRBV24-1	TRBJ2-6	TRBD1	NA	TGTGCCACCAGTGACTCGGACAGGGTTTACTCTGGGGCCAACGTCCTGACTTTC	CATSDSDRVYSGANVLTF
TRBV9	TRBJ1-1	NA	NA	TGTGCCAGCAGCGTGGCCTCCGGGGTCGAAGCTTTCTTT	CASSVASGVEAFF
TRBV6-5	TRBJ1-2	NA	many	TGTGCCAGCAGTTACGGGGAGAACTATGGCTACACCTTC	CASSYGENYGYTF
TRBV5-1	TRBJ1-2	NA	NA	TGCGCCAGCAGCTCTCGGGGTTCTTCTAACTATGGCTACACCTTC	CASSSRGSSNYGYTF
TRBV27	TRBJ1-1	TRBD1	few	TGTGCCGGCAGTCAGGACAGGGGTTGGATGAACACTGAAGCTTTCTTT	CAGSQDRGWMNTEAFF
TRBV20-1	TRBJ2-1	NA	many	TGCAGTGCTAGTAGCGAGAGCTCCTACAATGAGCAGTTCTTC	CSASSESSYNEQFF
TRBV11-2	TRBJ2-7	TRBD2	many	TGTGCCAGCAGGGGACTATCCCTGTACGAGCAGTACTTC	CASRGLSLYEQYF
TRBV27	TRBJ2-1	TRBD1	many	TGTGCCAGCAGTTTACAACAGGACAGGGGCTTTCAGTTCTTC	CASSLQQDRGFQFF
TRBV11-2	TRBJ2-7	TRBD2	many	TGTGCCAGCAGCTTAGAAACGGGCGGGAGCTCCTACGAGCAGTACTTC	CASSLETGGSSYEQYF
TRBV18	TRBJ1-1	TRBD1	NA	TGTGCCAGCTCACCCTCCGGACAGGATAGAAGGACTGAAGCTTTCTTT	CASSPSGQDRRTEAFF